The entry below describes one TCR beta chain. Its antigen is undetermined. V dropped 2 bases and J dropped 3 bases, with 8 bases sitting between them. Germline V gives CDR1 MNHEY, CDR2 SVGAGI. CDR3 length: 14 residues. The sample is drawn from a study of vaccination effects on CD4 cells after COVID-19. In the study overall: The cohort was immunized with two doses of either the BNT162b2 or mRNA-1273 vaccine.

Only in-frame clones appear in the TCRdb table, and some are missing; sequencing was by immunoSEQ multiplex PCR. The table shows over 55,000 clones, with 70% to 85% occurring only once. Sequencing in the ViraFEST assay came after antigen-specific CD4+ T cells had been expanded with viral peptide pools, which were used to stimulate PBMC. Subsequent to 10 days of culture, CD4+ T cells were isolated. All vaccine recipients tested negative for nucleocapsid antibodies and had never contracted SARS-CoV-2 infection. Two million PBMC were seeded per well and grown in the presence of about 9.6 IU/ml IL-2 and 10 ug/ml peptides. IL-2 medium supplanted half the medium on days 3 and 7. General study findings and limits: From healthy vaccinees, only 1 of 255 vaccine-induced clones also reacted to common cold coronaviruses.

This specimen was CD4+ T cells from PBMCs cultured with HCoV-OC43 spike peptides, taken before COVID-19 vaccination. Stated subset: HCoV-OC43 spike overlapping peptide pool stimulation. V is TRBV6-5 and J is TRBJ1-3; TRBD1 is a possible D gene (5 bases). The TCR originated in a human donor who received a COVID-19 vaccine. The CDR3 DNA reads as TGTGCCAGCAGTTACAAGGGGAATGGAAACACCATATATTTT. Encoded protein: CASSYKGNGNTIYF.